The present T cell receptor beta chain was sequenced within a study of lymphopenia after photon versus proton radiotherapy (dated by TCRdb to about 2019). Broadly, across the study: In patients with gastrointestinal tumors who developed high-grade lymphopenia, the study compared the immunological effects of photon radiation therapy with those of proton radiation therapy. A cohort of about 22 patients with gastrointestinal tumors who received either photon or proton therapy and subsequently developed lymphopenia was included. The goal of the study was to characterize the differences between the two radiation modalities in how they affect the immune system.

With regard to this clone: Its antigen remains unidentified. No quality values exist for individual bases; no much larger clone is one base distant.

What the authors observed across the whole study: The survival association was assessed only in patients who died, and better survival with proton therapy was presented by the authors as a possibility rather than a demonstrated result. Across the cohort, a larger post-nadir drop in TCR diversity was inversely correlated with overall survival time among patients who died. During treatment, patients who received photon therapy lost naive T cells and TCR diversity and gained effector/memory populations, whereas patients who received proton therapy remained relatively stable. After the lymphocyte count nadir, oligoclonal expansion, especially of CD8+ Temra cells, was observed in photon-treated repertoires, and the drop in diversity was driven by this expansion.

The germline V gene (reference sequence) supplies CDR1 GTSNPN and CDR2 SVGIG. Reading from cysteine to phenylalanine, the CDR3 counts 14 amino acids. The retained sequence is limited to the CDR3, 42 bases, with the frame set at the first base. V is trimmed back by 3 bases and J by 4 bases, and the junction contains 6 bases that no gene match accounts for. Library generation was performed with the immunoSEQ multiplex PCR assay. Alongside multiparametric flow cytometry, deep sequencing of rearranged TCR beta loci was used to profile the T cell repertoires. TCRdb took this table from immuneACCESS and kept in-frame rearrangements with V and J called. Such tables lack part of the clones; where checked against another copy, unresolved V genes explain under half of the gap, and the rest is unexplained. The sample includes more than 70,000 clones, with 80% to 90% observed a single time. Jointly, the top ten make up about 1.3% of the sample.

This clonotype was obtained from a man aged 55-75 years with pancreatic cancer. The sequence links TRBV30 to TRBJ2-1; 7 middle bases align to TRBD2. This sample comprised peripheral blood, obtained from a patient treated with proton-based radiotherapy. Here the CDR3 is given as CAWSLNSGYNEQFF. The DNA sequence is TGTGCCTGGAGCCTAAATAGCGGGTACAATGAGCAGTTCTTC.